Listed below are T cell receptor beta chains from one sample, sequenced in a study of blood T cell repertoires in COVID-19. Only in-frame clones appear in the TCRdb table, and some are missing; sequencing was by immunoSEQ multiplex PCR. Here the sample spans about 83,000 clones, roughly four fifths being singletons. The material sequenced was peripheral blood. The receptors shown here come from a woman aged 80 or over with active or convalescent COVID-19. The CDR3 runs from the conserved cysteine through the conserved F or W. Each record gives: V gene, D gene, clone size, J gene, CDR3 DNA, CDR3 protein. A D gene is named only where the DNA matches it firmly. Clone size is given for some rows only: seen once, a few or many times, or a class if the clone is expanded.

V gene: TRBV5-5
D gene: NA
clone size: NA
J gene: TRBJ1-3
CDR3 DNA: TGTGCCAGCAGCCCGACTGTGGGAGTAGGCTCTGGAAACACCATATATTTT
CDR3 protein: CASSPTVGVGSGNTIYF

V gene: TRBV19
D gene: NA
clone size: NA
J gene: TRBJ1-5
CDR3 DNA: TGTGCCAGTAATGAGGAAGGGGCTAGGGATCAGCCCCAGCATTTT
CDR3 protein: CASNEEGARDQPQHF

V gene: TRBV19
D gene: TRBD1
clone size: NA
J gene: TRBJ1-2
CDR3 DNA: TGTGCCAGTAGTAGTACCGGGACAGGGGGCTACTATGGCTACACCTTC
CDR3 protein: CASSSTGTGGYYGYTF

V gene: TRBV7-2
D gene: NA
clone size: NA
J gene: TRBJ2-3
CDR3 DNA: TGTGCCAGCAGCCCGGCGGGTCTACCTAGCACAGATACGCAGTATTTT
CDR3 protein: CASSPAGLPSTDTQYF

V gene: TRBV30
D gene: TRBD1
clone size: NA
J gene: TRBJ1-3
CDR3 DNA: TGTGCCTGGAGTGTACTCCCAGGGGGCTTTGGAAACACCATATATTTT
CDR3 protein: CAWSVLPGGFGNTIYF

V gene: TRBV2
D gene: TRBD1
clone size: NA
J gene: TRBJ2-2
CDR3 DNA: TGTGCCAGCAGTCTTCGGACAGGGGTTCCCGGGGAGCTGTTTTTT
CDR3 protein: CASSLRTGVPGELFF

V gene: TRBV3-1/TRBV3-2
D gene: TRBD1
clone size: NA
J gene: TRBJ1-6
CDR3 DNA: TGTGCCAGCGGTCCGGGACAGGGGATTAATTCACCCCTCCACTTT
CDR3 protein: CASGPGQGINSPLHF

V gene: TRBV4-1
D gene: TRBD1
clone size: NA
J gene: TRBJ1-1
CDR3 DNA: TGCGCCAGCAGCCAAGTTCCGTGGGTAGGGGGCACGGTGAACACTGAAGCTTTCTTT
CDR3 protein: CASSQVPWVGGTVNTEAFF

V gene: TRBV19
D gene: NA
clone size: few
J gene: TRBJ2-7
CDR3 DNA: TGTGCCAGTAGTCCGCTGCCAGGAAACGAGCAGTACTTC
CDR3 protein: CASSPLPGNEQYF

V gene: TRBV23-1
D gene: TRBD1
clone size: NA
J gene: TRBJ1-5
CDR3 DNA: TGCGCCAGCAGTGGTGGAGGGGGCAACAATCAGCCCCAGCATTTT
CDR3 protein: CASSGGGGNNQPQHF

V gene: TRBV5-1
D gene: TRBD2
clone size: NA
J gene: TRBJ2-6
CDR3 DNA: TGCGCCAGCAGCTTACTAGCGGGGGATGGGGCCAACGTCCTGACTTTC
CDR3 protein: CASSLLAGDGANVLTF

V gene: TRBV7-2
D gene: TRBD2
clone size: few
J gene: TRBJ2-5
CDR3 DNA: TGTGCCAGCAGCGGCCGTCGGAGCGGGGGTACTGTGACCCAGTACTTC
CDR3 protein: CASSGRRSGGTVTQYF

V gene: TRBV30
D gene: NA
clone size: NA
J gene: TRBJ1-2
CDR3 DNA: TGTGCCTGGAGCCTACAGGAGAACTATGGCTACACCTTC
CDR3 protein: CAWSLQENYGYTF

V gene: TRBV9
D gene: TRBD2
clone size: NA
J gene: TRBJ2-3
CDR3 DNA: TGTGCCAGCAGCGTAGATGGAGCGGGGGGGGTTCAGGATACGCAGTATTTT
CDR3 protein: CASSVDGAGGVQDTQYF

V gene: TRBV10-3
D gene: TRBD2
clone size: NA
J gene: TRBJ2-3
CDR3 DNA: TGTGCCATCAGTGAGTCGACTAGCGGGAGGGCGGTGCGCAATACGCAGTATTTT
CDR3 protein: CAISESTSGRAVRNTQYF

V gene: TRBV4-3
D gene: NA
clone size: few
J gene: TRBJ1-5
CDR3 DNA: TGCGCCAGCAGCTTACTTGGCAATCAGCCCCAGCATTTT
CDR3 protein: CASSLLGNQPQHF

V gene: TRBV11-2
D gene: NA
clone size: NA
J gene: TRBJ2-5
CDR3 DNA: TGTGCCAGCAGCCCCCAGGCGGGCGGCGAGACCCAGTACTTC
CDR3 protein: CASSPQAGGETQYF

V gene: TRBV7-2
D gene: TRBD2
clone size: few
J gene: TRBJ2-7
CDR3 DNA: TGTGCCAGCAGCTTAGAAGCGGGGGGAAACTACGAGCAGTACTTC
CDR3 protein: CASSLEAGGNYEQYF

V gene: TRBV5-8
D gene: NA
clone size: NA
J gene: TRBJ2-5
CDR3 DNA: TGTGCCAGCAGCGGGCCGGTGGGGGCCGGGGAGACCCAGTACTTC
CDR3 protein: CASSGPVGAGETQYF

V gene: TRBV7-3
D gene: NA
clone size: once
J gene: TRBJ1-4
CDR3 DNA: TGTGCCAGCAGCCCCCGAGCTGCTGAAAAACTGTTTTTT
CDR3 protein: CASSPRAAEKLFF

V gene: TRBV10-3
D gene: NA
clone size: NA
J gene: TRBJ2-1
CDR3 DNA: TGTGCCATCAGTGGGGCGGGCCAAAGCTCCTACAATGAGCAGTTCTTC
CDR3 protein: CAISGAGQSSYNEQFF

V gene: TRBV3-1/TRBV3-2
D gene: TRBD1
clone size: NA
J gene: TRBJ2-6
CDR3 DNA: TGTGCCAGCAGCCAAGATAGGGACAGGGAAACTGGGGCCAACGTCCTGACTTTC
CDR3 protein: CASSQDRDRETGANVLTF

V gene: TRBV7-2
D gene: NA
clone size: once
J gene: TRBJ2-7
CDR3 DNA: TGTGCCAGCAGCGGGCGTTCCACCTACGAGCAGTACTTC
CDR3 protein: CASSGRSTYEQYF

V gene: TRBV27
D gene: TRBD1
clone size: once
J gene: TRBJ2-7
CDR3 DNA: TGTGCCAGCAGTGTACTCGGACAGGGGCAGGAGCAGTACTTC
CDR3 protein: CASSVLGQGQEQYF

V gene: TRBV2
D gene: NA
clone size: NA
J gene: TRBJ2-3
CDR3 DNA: TGTGCCACCAAGGAGGGGGGGCATACGCAGTATTTT
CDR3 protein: CATKEGGHTQYF

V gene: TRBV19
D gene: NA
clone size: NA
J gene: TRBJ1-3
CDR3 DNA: TGTGCCAGTACGGTCACGGGTGGAAACACCATATATTTT
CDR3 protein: CASTVTGGNTIYF

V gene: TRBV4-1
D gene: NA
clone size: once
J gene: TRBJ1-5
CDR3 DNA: TGCGCCAGCAGCCAAGACGGGGGGGTCGAGAGCAATCAGCCCCAGCATTTT
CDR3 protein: CASSQDGGVESNQPQHF

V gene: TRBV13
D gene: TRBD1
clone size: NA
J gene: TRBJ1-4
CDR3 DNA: TGTGCCAGCTCAGGGGGGCGGACTAATGAAAAACTGTTTTTT
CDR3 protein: CASSGGRTNEKLFF

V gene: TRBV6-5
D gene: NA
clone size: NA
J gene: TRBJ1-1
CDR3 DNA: TGTGCCAGCAGCACGAACGGGGCCCCAGGGGAACCTTTCTTT
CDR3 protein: CASSTNGAPGEPFF

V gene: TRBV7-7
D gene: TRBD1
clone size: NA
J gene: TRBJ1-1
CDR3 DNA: TGTGCTAGCAGCTCACTCGGACAGGGGAACACTGAAGCTTTCTTT
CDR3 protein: CASSSLGQGNTEAFF

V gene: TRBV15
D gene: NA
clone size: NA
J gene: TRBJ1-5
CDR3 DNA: TGTGCCACCAGAGAGGGGGATAGCAATCAGCCCCAGCATTTT
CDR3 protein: CATREGDSNQPQHF

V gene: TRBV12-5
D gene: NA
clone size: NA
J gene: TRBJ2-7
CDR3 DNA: TGTGCTAGTGGTCCTCAGGCAGTACCACGGCAGTACTTC
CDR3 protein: CASGPQAVPRQYF

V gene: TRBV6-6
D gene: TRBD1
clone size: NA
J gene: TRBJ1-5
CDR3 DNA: TGTGCCAGCAGGGATAGGGGGCTTTCTGATCAGCCCCAGCATTTT
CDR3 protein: CASRDRGLSDQPQHF

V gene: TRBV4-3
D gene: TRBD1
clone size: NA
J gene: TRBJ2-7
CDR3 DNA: TGCGCCAGCAGCCAAGACTGGGACAGTTCCTACGAGCAGTACTTC
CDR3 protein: CASSQDWDSSYEQYF

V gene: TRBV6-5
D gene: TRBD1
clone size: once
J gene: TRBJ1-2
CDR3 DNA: TGTGCCAGCAGTTCCCTAGACAGGGGAGATGGCTACACCTTC
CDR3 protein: CASSSLDRGDGYTF

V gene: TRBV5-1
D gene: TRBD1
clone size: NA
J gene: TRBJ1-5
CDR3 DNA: TGCGCCAGCAGCCCAGGACAGGGCCAGGGGGAGCCCCAGCATTTT
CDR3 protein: CASSPGQGQGEPQHF

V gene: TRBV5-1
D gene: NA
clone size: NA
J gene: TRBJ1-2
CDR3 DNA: TGCGCCAGCAGCCCCACGGGGGGGAACTATGGCTACACCTTC
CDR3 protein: CASSPTGGNYGYTF

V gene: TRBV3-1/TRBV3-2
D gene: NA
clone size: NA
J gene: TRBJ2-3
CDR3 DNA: TGTGCCAGCAGCCAAGATTCGGGCACAGATACGCAGTATTTT
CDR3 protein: CASSQDSGTDTQYF

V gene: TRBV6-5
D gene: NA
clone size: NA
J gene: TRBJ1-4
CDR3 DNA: TGTGCCAGCATCCTCGGCGGGGAGAGTGAAAAACTGTTTTTT
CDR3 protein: CASILGGESEKLFF

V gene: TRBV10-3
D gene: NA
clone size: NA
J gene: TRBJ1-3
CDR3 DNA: TGTGCCATCAGTGAGTCTCTACCAGCGAGCTCTGGAAACACCATATATTTT
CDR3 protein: CAISESLPASSGNTIYF

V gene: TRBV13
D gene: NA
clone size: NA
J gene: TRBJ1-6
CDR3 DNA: TGTGCCAGCAGCTTAGGGACAGTTGGCGGGAGCTCCTATAATTCACCCCTCCACTTT
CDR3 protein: CASSLGTVGGSSYNSPLHF

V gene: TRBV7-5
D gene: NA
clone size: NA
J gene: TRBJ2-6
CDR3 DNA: TGTGCCAAACCGTCCGCGTTCCCTGGGGCCAACGTCCTGACTTTC
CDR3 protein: CAKPSAFPGANVLTF

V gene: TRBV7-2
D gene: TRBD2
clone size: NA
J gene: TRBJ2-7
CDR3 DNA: TGTGCCAGCAGCTTCGTGACTAGCGGGGGCGGGGACGAGCAGTACTTC
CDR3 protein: CASSFVTSGGGDEQYF

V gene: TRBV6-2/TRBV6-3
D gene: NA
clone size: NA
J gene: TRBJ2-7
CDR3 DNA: TGTGCCAGCAGTTACCGGGACACCTACGAGCAGTACTTC
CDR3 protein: CASSYRDTYEQYF

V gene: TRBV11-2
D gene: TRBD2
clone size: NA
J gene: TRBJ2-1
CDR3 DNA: TGTGCCAGCAGCTCCAGGACTAGCGGGGGCGGATGGGAGCAGTTCTTC
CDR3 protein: CASSSRTSGGGWEQFF

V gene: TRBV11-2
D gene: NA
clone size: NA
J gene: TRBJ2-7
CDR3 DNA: TGTGCCAGCAGCGACATCTACGAGCAGTACTTC
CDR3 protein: CASSDIYEQYF

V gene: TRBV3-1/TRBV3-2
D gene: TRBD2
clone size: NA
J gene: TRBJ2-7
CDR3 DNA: TGTGCCAGCAGCCATACTAGCGGGGGACCCTCCTACGAGCAGTACTTC
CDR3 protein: CASSHTSGGPSYEQYF

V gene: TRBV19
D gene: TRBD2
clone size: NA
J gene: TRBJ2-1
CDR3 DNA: TGTGCCAGTAGTGTGGCGGGGGGCTCCTACAATGAGCAGTTCTTC
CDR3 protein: CASSVAGGSYNEQFF

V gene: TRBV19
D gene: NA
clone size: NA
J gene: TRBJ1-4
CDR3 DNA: TGTGCCAGTAAGTTCGATGCAGTCCAAAAACTGTTTTTT
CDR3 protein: CASKFDAVQKLFF

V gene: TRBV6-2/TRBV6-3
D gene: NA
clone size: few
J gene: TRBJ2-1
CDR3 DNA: TGTGCCAGCAGTTACTCGGAGCGGAATGAGCAGTTCTTC
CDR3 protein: CASSYSERNEQFF

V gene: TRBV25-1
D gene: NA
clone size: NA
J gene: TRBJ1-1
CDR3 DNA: TGTGCCAGCCGCCCGGAGGTGCTGGACACTGAAGCTTTCTTT
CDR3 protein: CASRPEVLDTEAFF

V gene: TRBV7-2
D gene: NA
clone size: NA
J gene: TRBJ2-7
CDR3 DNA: TGTGCCAGCAGCTCAATGGAGAATTCCTACGAGCAGTACTTC
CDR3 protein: CASSSMENSYEQYF

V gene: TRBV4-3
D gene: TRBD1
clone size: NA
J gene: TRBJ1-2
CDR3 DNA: TGCGCCAGCAGCTGGACAGGATATGGCTACACCTTC
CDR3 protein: CASSWTGYGYTF

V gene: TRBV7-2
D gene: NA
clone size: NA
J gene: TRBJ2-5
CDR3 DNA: TGTGCCAGCAACCCCCCTTCGGTGATCCAAGAGACCCAGTACTTC
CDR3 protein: CASNPPSVIQETQYF

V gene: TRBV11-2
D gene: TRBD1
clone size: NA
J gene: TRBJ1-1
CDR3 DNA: TGTGCCAGCAGCACGACAGGGTCGACTGAAGCTTTCTTT
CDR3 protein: CASSTTGSTEAFF

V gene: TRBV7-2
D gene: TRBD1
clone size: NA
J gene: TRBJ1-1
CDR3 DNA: TGTGCCAGCAGCCGTAAGACAGGGGGCGATAACACTGAAGCTTTCTTT
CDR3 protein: CASSRKTGGDNTEAFF

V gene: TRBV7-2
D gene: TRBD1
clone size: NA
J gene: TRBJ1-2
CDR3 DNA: TGTGCCAGCAGCTACGACAGGGCCGGCTACACCTTC
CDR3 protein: CASSYDRAGYTF

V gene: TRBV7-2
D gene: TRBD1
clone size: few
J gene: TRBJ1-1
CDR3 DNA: TGTGCCAGCAGCACCTCGACAGGGGTCTACACTGAAGCTTTCTTT
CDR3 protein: CASSTSTGVYTEAFF

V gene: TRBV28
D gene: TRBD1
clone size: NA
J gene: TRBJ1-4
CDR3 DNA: TGTGCCAGCAGGCGGGGACAGGGGAGTAGAACTAATGAAAAACTGTTTTTT
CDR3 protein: CASRRGQGSRTNEKLFF